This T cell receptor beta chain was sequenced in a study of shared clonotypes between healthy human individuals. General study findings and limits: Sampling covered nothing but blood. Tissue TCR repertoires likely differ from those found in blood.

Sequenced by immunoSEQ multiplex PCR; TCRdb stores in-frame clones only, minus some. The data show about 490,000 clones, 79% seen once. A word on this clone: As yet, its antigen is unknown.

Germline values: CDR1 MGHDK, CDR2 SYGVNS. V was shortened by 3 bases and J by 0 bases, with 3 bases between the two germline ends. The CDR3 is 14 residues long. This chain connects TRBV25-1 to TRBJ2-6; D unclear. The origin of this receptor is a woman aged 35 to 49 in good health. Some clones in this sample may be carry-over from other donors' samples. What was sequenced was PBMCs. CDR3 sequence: CASSDLSGANVLTF. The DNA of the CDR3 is TGTGCCAGCAGTGATCTCTCTGGGGCCAACGTCCTGACTTTC.